Listed here are 23 T cell receptor beta chains from one sample, sequenced in a study of T cell repertoires in cytomegalovirus infection (dated by TCRdb to about 2019). For sequencing, an Illumina HiSeq 1500 was employed. TCRdb trimmed the raw reads at Q25, called clones with MiXCR and kept productive beta chains. Every entry covers one CDR3 protein and lists the most common genes and DNA from its rows. Across this sample there are around 770,000 distinct CDR3 sequences, with 25% to 35% seen only once. The top ten constitute about an eighth of the sample. This specimen's treatment or condition label, per the study, means: in vitro stimulation with specific CMV peptide epitopes to enrich CMV-specific T cells. Which antigens these TCRs recognize remains unknown. Here the sequenced sample was cultured CD8+ T cells from PBMCs, taken from culture after CMV antigen stimulation. The receptor source for this set is a human donor in good health (CMV status not recorded). Some clones in this sample may be carry-over from other donors' samples.

This clonotype has a handful of counts. This chain uses TRBV29-1 with TRBJ1-1; tentative D call: TRBD1 (5 bases). The CDR3 loop spans 11 amino acids. CDR1 is SQVTM and CDR2 is ANQGSEA in the germline V gene. V lost 3 bases and J 6 bases, leaving 8 bases between the germline ends. The CDR3 here is CSVDPGPEAFF. The CDR3 DNA follows: TGCAGCGTTGACCCAGGGCCTGAAGCTTTCTTT. Based on the CDR3 plus reference TRBV29-1 and TRBJ1-1, the full variable domain is SAVISQKPSRDICQRGTSLTIQCQVDSQVTMMFWYRQQPGQSLTLIATANQGSEATYESGFVIDKFPISRPNLTFSTLTVSNMSPEDSSIYLCSVDPGPEAFFGQGTRLTVV.

This clonotype was picked up a small number of times. The rearrangement links TRBV28 to TRBJ2-1, with 10 bases that match TRBD2. With V trimmed by 3 bases and J by 5 bases, 16 bases remained unmatched. Per germline, CDR1 MDHEN and CDR2 SYDVKM. The length of the CDR3 is 19 residues. CDR3 region: CASSFKPAGGPIPHNEQFF. CDR3 DNA sequence: TGTGCCAGCAGTTTTAAGCCAGCGGGGGGGCCCATCCCCCACAATGAGCAGTTCTTC.

The genes are TRBV19 and TRBJ2-7, with D possibly called TRBD1 or TRBD2 (7 bases each). Trimming shortened V by 5 bases and J by 2 bases, and 19 bases separated the two germline ends. The CDR3 covers 16 residues. Germline CDR1 and CDR2: LNHDA and SQIVND (reference sequence). The CDR3: CASSSQGRGPPYEQYF. CDR3 sequence (DNA): TGTGCCAGTAGTTCCCAAGGGAGGGGGCCCCCCTACGAGCAGTACTTC.

V is TRBV27 and J is TRBJ1-1; the D is unclear. The CDR3 length is 15 residues. Germline values: CDR1 MNHEY, CDR2 SMNVEV (reference sequence). The V end was cut by 3 bases, the J end by 1 base, with 12 bases between. CDR3 region: CASSLDPRGNTEAFF. As DNA, the CDR3 is TGTGCCAGCAGTTTGGACCCCCGAGGGAACACTGAAGCTTTCTTT.

The rearrangement joins TRBV6-6 to TRBJ1-2; 7 bases line up with TRBD1. CDR1 MNHNY and CDR2 SVGAGI come from the germline V gene (reference sequence). After removal of 6 bases from V and 9 bases from J, the junction contained 13 bases not matched to a gene. CDR3 length: 14 residues. The CDR3 loop is CASSSPGTEVRYTF. CDR3 bases: TGTGCCAGCAGCTCCCCCGGGACAGAAGTTCGCTACACCTTC.

The genes are TRBV7-8 and TRBJ2-7; 7 nucleotides agree with TRBD1. The CDR3 length is 14 residues. The V gene end was trimmed by 5 bases and the J gene end by 3 bases; junction bases not matched to a gene: 7. Germline V gene lookup returns CDR1 SGHVS and CDR2 FQNEAQ. CDR3 sequence (DNA): TGTGCCAGCAGCCAACTGACAGGGAACTACGAGCAGTACGTC. Its translation is CASSQLTGNYEQYV.

The DNA of the CDR3 is TGTGCCAGCAGCTTAGAGGAGGGCTACACCTTC. This sequence encodes CASSLEEGYTF. The rearrangement links TRBV7-6 to TRBJ1-2; D unclear. Trimming removed 1 base at V and 8 bases at J, with 5 bases between. The germline gives CDR1 SGHVS, CDR2 FNYEAQ. CDR3 length: 11 amino acids.

This clonotype showed up just a few times. This sequence joins TRBV28 and TRBJ1-5; D is possibly TRBD1 (5 bases). The CDR3 runs 14 residues. The germline V and J ends were trimmed by 6 bases and 8 bases, with 17 bases remaining between them. Germline V gene sequence: CDR1 MDHEN, CDR2 SYDVKM. The CDR3 coding sequence is TGTGCCAGCAGCCCGATCCAGGGTAGAGAGCCCCAGCATTTT. Translated: CASSPIQGREPQHF. The full variable domain, its missing parts supplied by reference TRBV28 and TRBJ1-5, is DVKVTQSSRYLVKRTGEKVFLECVQDMDHENMFWYRQDPGLGLRLIYFSYDVKMKEKGDIPEGYSVSREKKERFSLILESASTNQTSMYLCASSPIQGREPQHFGDGTRLSIL.

This sequence joins TRBV20-1 and TRBJ1-3, with D unresolved. This CDR3 spans 15 amino acids. The ends were cut back, 0 bases at V and 0 bases at J, with 9 bases in the middle. Germline V lookup: CDR1 DFQATT, CDR2 SNEGSKA (reference sequence). CDR3 nucleotide sequence: TGCAGTGCTAGAGATCCCCCCAGCTCTGGAAACACCATATATTTT. It codes for CSARDPPSSGNTIYF.

This chain links TRBV7-9 with TRBJ2-6; D not certain. This CDR3 spans 15 amino acids. The germline V and J ends were trimmed by 2 bases and 2 bases, with 7 bases remaining between them. Germline assignment: CDR1 SEHNR and CDR2 FQNEAQ (reference sequence). CDR3 bases: TGTGCCAGCAGCTTAAATGGGGCTGGGGCCAACGTCCTGACTTTC. Amino acid sequence: CASSLNGAGANVLTF.

As concerns this clonotype: The DNA is left out, because the CDR3 cannot be placed on it with certainty; the CDR3 is given as TCRdb lists it. The chain links TRBV25-1 to TRBJ2-7. Germline CDR1 reads MGHDK; CDR2 reads SYGVNS. From its first to its last residue, the CDR3 has 14 amino acids. The CDR3 protein is CASSEFFGSYEQYF.

This clonotype has more than one count but fewer than ten. The V and J genes are TRBV27 and TRBJ2-5; TRBD1 might be the D (6 bases). The CDR3 runs 15 residues. Germline V gives CDR1 MNHEY, CDR2 SMNVEV (reference sequence). V was cut by 2 bases and J by 2 bases, with 12 bases left in between. The CDR3 region is CASSLRGRGQETQYF. The CDR3 DNA reads as TGTGCCAGCAGTTTAAGGGGGAGAGGGCAAGAGACCCAGTACTTC.

This clonotype was detected only a few times. J is TRBJ2-2 and V is TRBV12-5, with no clear D. The CDR3 is made up of 13 amino acids. Trimming took 2 bases from V and 6 from J, leaving 7 bases between them. Germline V lookup: CDR1 LGHNT, CDR2 FRNRAP. The DNA for the CDR3 is TGTGCTAGTGGTTTGACCCTGTCCGGGGAGCTGTTTTTT. Translating it yields CASGLTLSGELFF.

This clonotype was detected a few times. The V and J genes are TRBV19 and TRBJ2-1; D unresolved. V was clipped by 6 bases and J by 9 bases, with 9 bases between them. The CDR3 length is 11 residues. Germline V lookup: CDR1 LNHDA, CDR2 SQIVND (reference sequence). CDR3 nucleotide sequence: TGTGCCAGTAGCATGGCGGTTGAGCAGTTCTTC. As protein: CASSMAVEQFF.

V gene TRBV14 combines with J gene TRBJ1-1; no clear D. The CDR3 has 15 amino acids. V lost 0 bases and J lost 2, with 10 bases in between. Germline lookup yields CDR1 SGHDN and CDR2 FVKESK. The CDR3 region is CASSQERHPNTEAFF. DNA for the CDR3: TGTGCCAGCAGCCAAGAACGGCACCCCAACACTGAAGCTTTCTTT.

A few counts support this clonotype. J is TRBJ1-1 and V is TRBV19; D call uncertain. The CDR3 loop spans 12 amino acids. Between the trimmed V and J ends, which lost 7 bases and 5 bases, there was a span of 11 bases. Germline lookup yields CDR1 LNHDA and CDR2 SQIVND (reference sequence). The CDR3: CASTRPETEAFF. CDR3 DNA sequence: TGTGCCAGTACCCGACCCGAGACTGAAGCTTTCTTT.

The table lists this clonotype with many counts. The rearrangement uses TRBV19 and TRBJ2-5; unclear D gene. Germline V lookup: CDR1 LNHDA, CDR2 SQIVND (reference sequence). Trimming removed 3 bases from V and 0 bases from J, with 8 bases in between. The CDR3 sequence is 14 residues long. CDR3 DNA sequence: TGTGCCAGTAGTATCGACGGCGACCAAGAGACCCAGTACTTC. Translation: CASSIDGDQETQYF.

This clonotype appeared a few times. V gene TRBV7-9 combines with J gene TRBJ2-7, with TRBD1 matching 8 bases. This CDR3 spans 15 amino acids. Trimming took 5 bases from V and 3 from J; bases not matched to a gene: 9. CDR1 and CDR2 from the germline V gene are SEHNR and FQNEAQ (reference sequence). The DNA for the CDR3 is TGTGCCAGCAGCACGACAGGGGCTGCTAGCTACGAGCAGTACTTC. It is translated as CASSTTGAASYEQYF.

With respect to this clonotype: The conserved phenylalanine or tryptophan normally closing the CDR3 is absent here, so this likely arose from a read error. V and J are TRBV15 and TRBJ1-1; D gene uncertain. The CDR3 spans 14 residues. V was shortened by 4 bases and J by 1 base, with 10 bases between the two germline ends. The germline V gene encodes CDR1 LNHNV and CDR2 YYDKDF (reference sequence). This chain's CDR3 is CATSKKSRNTEAFS. The DNA for the CDR3 is TGTGCCACCAGCAAAAAATCGAGGAACACTGAAGCTTTCTCT.

Concerning this clonotype: This may come from a read error, since a much larger clone is one base off. The chain employs TRBV24-1 and TRBJ2-3, with 11 nucleotides matching TRBD1. The CDR3 loop spans 15 amino acids. Per germline, CDR1 KGHDR and CDR2 SFDVKD. The ends lost 4 bases at V and 3 bases at J; junction bases unmatched: 2. CDR3 coding DNA: TGTGCCACCAGTGACCGGGACAGGGGGACAGATACGCAGTATTTT. Encoded protein: CATSDRDRGTDTQYF.

The table lists this clonotype with a few counts. The chain recombines TRBV6-2 or TRBV6-3 with TRBJ2-7; the match to TRBD2 covers 8 bases. The CDR3 spans 14 residues. CDR1 is MNHEY, CDR2 SVGEGT, per germline. Losses at the gene ends were 5 bases for V and 5 bases for J; bases not matched to a gene: 8. In DNA form, the CDR3 reads TGTGCCAGCAGTAATTCGGGACTAGGAAACGAGCAGTACGTC. Its translation is CASSNSGLGNEQYV.

J is TRBJ2-7 and V is TRBV29-1; D is tentatively TRBD1 or TRBD2 (6 bases each). CDR1 is SQVTM, CDR2 ANQGSEA, per germline. The CDR3 sequence is 14 residues long. With 7 bases removed from V and 0 bases from J, the gap between germline ends came to 16 bases. The CDR3 reads CSAVGGSSSYEQYF. The DNA of the CDR3 is TGCAGCGCAGTAGGGGGGTCAAGCTCCTACGAGCAGTACTTC.

CDR3 sequence reads: CASSRGGASYEQYF. The CDR3 DNA sequence: TGTGCCAGTTCCCGGGGGGGCGCGTCCTACGAGCAGTACTTC. The J gene is TRBJ2-7, the V gene TRBV19, with 8 positions matching TRBD2. Losses at the gene ends were 8 bases for V and 1 base for J; bases not matched to a gene: 7. CDR1 LNHDA and CDR2 SQIVND come from the germline V gene (reference sequence). CDR3 length equals 14 residues.